This TCR beta chain is drawn from a study of long-term antiretroviral therapy in people with HIV. Whole-study findings and limits: Repertoire composition at all time points was dominated by clones that had expanded before ART. Information pertaining to ART adherence, viral resistance or therapeutic modifications was not obtained.

From germline, CDR1 is WSHSY and CDR2 SAAADI. The CDR3 sequence is 15 residues long. Trimming removed 6 bases from V and 4 bases from J; junction bases left unmatched: 12. Among participants with HIV, every one received treatment in the United States. Survey level was the resolution at which the v3.0 immunoSEQ assay ran. Sequencing used immunoSEQ multiplex PCR; TCRdb keeps in-frame clones, though not all of them. The sample contains about 30,000 clones, approximately 90% of which appear only once. Worth noting for this clone: What it binds is unknown.

Material: unsorted PBMCs, obtained 3.2 years before starting antiretroviral therapy. The source is a man in his fifties or sixties with HIV. The V gene is TRBV10-2, the J gene TRBJ2-7; 7 bases are shared with TRBD2. The DNA for the CDR3 is TGCGCCAGCAGGGCCCGGGAGGCCCGATCATACGAGCAGTACTTC. It specifies CASRAREARSYEQYF.